Following are 18 T cell receptor beta chains from one sample sequenced in a study of shared clonotypes between healthy human individuals. The assay was immunoSEQ multiplex PCR, and TCRdb's table has in-frame clones only and misses some. Here the sample spans roughly 1,500,000 clones, 98% to 99% being singletons. The sample was naive CD4+ T cells sorted from blood. Indicated subset: CD45RA+ positively selected. These receptors were collected from a man aged 30-40 years in good health.

This clone was counted once. The chain combines TRBV9 with TRBJ2-1, with TRBD2 as a possible D gene (5 bases). Trimming pared 2 bases from V and 5 bases from J, leaving 17 bases between. The length of the CDR3 is 16 residues. CDR1 SGDLS and CDR2 YYNGEE come from the germline V gene. CDR3: CASSVGADPSHNEQFF. The DNA of the CDR3 is TGTGCCAGCAGCGTCGGAGCGGACCCCTCGCACAATGAGCAGTTCTTC.

J is TRBJ2-5 and V is TRBV29-1; D not resolved. Germline CDR1 is SQVTM and CDR2 is ANQGSEA. Trimming removed 7 bases at V and 4 bases at J, with 10 bases between. The CDR3 loop spans 11 amino acids. CDR3 loop: CSATTGETQYF. CDR3 DNA sequence: TGCAGCGCCACGACGGGAGAGACCCAGTACTTC.

This rearrangement joins TRBV28 to TRBJ1-1, with no clear D. Per germline, CDR1 MDHEN and CDR2 SYDVKM. There are 13 residues in the CDR3. V lost 5 bases to trimming and J lost 6 bases, with 13 bases between them. The chain's CDR3 is CASSDAPDAEAFF. CDR3 coding DNA: TGTGCCAGCAGTGATGCCCCGGACGCTGAAGCTTTCTTT.

The chain couples TRBV5-1 to TRBJ2-3; either TRBD1 or TRBD2 may fit D (5 bases each). Trimming took off 2 bases at V and 2 bases at J, with 9 bases between the two ends. The CDR3 length is 14 residues. Germline V lookup: CDR1 SGHRS, CDR2 YFSETQ. CDR3 amino acids: CASSFRDDTDTQYF. Written as DNA, the CDR3 is TGCGCCAGCAGCTTTCGGGACGACACAGATACGCAGTATTTT.

J is TRBJ2-7 and V is TRBV28, with TRBD1 matching 7 bases. Germline assignment: CDR1 MDHEN and CDR2 SYDVKM. V lost 7 bases and J lost 2; bases outside the gene matches: 11. The CDR3 sequence is 15 residues long. CDR3 DNA: TGTGCCAGCATCACTTCCGGACAGGCTACCTACGAGCAGTACTTC. The encoded protein is CASITSGQATYEQYF.

The chain recombines TRBV5-1 with TRBJ2-3; D gene unclear. This CDR3 has 14 residues. V was pared by 0 bases and J by 5 bases, with 10 bases between. Germline V gives CDR1 SGHRS, CDR2 YFSETQ. For the CDR3, the DNA is TGCGCCAGCAGCTTGGATCGACCCCAAGATACGCAGTATTTT. Translating it yields CASSLDRPQDTQYF.

This chain connects TRBV6-1 to TRBJ2-2; D possibly corresponds to TRBD1 (6 bases). V was pared by 2 bases and J by 8 bases, with 18 bases between. CDR3 length: 16 residues. Germline loops: CDR1 MNHNS, CDR2 SASEGT. CDR3 sequence: CASSELVTGRFGELFF. The CDR3 DNA reads as TGTGCCAGCAGTGAATTGGTCACAGGGAGATTTGGGGAGCTGTTTTTT.

This clone has only one observation. As DNA, the CDR3 is TGTGCCAGCAGGAAGGACGGAACCTACGAGCAGTACTTC. The encoded protein is CASRKDGTYEQYF. V and J are TRBV7-3 and TRBJ2-7; D gene unclear. Trimming left V 6 bases short and J 2 bases short, with 11 bases between. From germline, CDR1 is SGHTA and CDR2 FQGTGA. This CDR3 contains 13 residues.

This chain links TRBV4-2 with TRBJ1-3, with D perhaps TRBD1 (5 bases). The CDR3 is made up of 16 amino acids. The germline CDR1 and CDR2 sequences are LGHNA and YNFKEQ. Trimming took 0 bases from V and 0 from J, leaving 9 bases between them. CDR3 DNA: TGTGCCAGCAGCCAAGAGGCAGGGCCCTCTGGAAACACCATATATTTT. It specifies CASSQEAGPSGNTIYF.

The chain combines TRBV9 with TRBJ2-5; D might be TRBD1 (6 bases). Between the trimmed V and J ends, which lost 4 bases and 2 bases, there was a span of 12 bases. Germline CDR1 SGDLS, CDR2 YYNGEE. CDR3 length: 14 amino acids. CDR3 nucleotides: TGTGCCAGCAGCCCCGCGGACAGACAAGAGACCCAGTACTTC. It translates to CASSPADRQETQYF. The variable domain in full, completed from reference TRBV9 and TRBJ2-5, reads DSGVTQTPKHLITATGQRVTLRCSPRSGDLSVYWYQQSLDQGLQFLIQYYNGEERAKGNILERFSAQQFPDLHSELNLSSLELGDSALYFCASSPADRQETQYFGPGTRLLVL.

About this clone: This CDR3 is also generated by other DNA sequences in the sample. The V call is TRBV18, the J call TRBJ2-1; D might be TRBD2 (5 bases). V lost 3 bases, J lost 1 base, and 7 bases lay in between. Germline assignment: CDR1 KGHSH and CDR2 LQKENI. There are 14 residues in the CDR3. The CDR3 here is CASSPRESYNEQFF. In nucleotides, the CDR3 is TGTGCCAGCTCACCTCGGGAATCCTACAATGAGCAGTTCTTC.

The chain joins TRBV7-2 to TRBJ2-5; 14 bases align to TRBD2. The CDR3 covers 15 residues. The ends lost 5 bases at V and 7 bases at J; junction bases unmatched: 6. The V gene's germline CDR1 is SGHTA and CDR2 FQGNSA. The CDR3 DNA is TGTGCCAGCAGCCTGGGGACTAGCGGGAGTGGGACCCAGTACTTC. Translated: CASSLGTSGSGTQYF.

The CDR3 DNA sequence: TGTGCCAGCAGCTTAGTAAGGGGACAAGTCTCCGAGCAGTACTTC. Translated, it gives CASSLVRGQVSEQYF. The V call is TRBV7-9, the J call TRBJ2-7; possible D gene TRBD1, 6 bases. The CDR3 runs 15 residues. Germline V gene lookup returns CDR1 SEHNR and CDR2 FQNEAQ (reference sequence). V was shortened by 1 base and J by 6 bases, with 16 bases between the two germline ends.

The J gene is TRBJ2-1, the V gene TRBV5-4; TRBD1 might be the D (5 bases). V lost 5 bases, J lost 0 bases, and 12 bases lay in between. From germline, CDR1 is SGHNT and CDR2 YYREEE (reference sequence). This CDR3 is built from 15 residues. Here the CDR3 DNA reads TGTGCCAGCAGAGGGGATTTGAGCTCCTACAATGAGCAGTTCTTC. Its translation is CASRGDLSSYNEQFF.

The V call is TRBV7-2, the J call TRBJ2-1; D not certain. The CDR3 loop spans 15 amino acids. Germline CDR1 reads SGHTA; CDR2 reads FQGNSA. The V and J ends lost 0 bases and 4 bases respectively, with 10 bases between them. The DNA of the CDR3 is TGTGCCAGCAGCTTAGCGTTTGGAAGATACAATGAGCAGTTCTTC. Its protein product is CASSLAFGRYNEQFF.

The V gene is TRBV15, the J gene TRBJ2-5; 9 bases line up with TRBD1. V gave up 0 bases and J gave up 5 bases; unmatched junction bases: 13. This CDR3 has 18 amino acids. The germline CDR1 and CDR2 sequences are LNHNV and YYDKDF (reference sequence). In nucleotides, the CDR3 is TGTGCCACCAGCAGAGAACAGGGGGCAATCGTTTTTAGGGAGACCCAGTACTTC. Protein sequence: CATSREQGAIVFRETQYF.

This chain uses TRBV11-2 with TRBJ1-1; 7 nucleotides match TRBD1. The junction had 10 bases not matched to a gene; V was cut back by 5 bases and J by 4 bases. Germline V gene data show CDR1 as SGHAT and CDR2 as FQNNGV. The CDR3 has 15 residues. In DNA form, the CDR3 reads TGTGCCAGCAGCCCTAGATCTGCAGGGGGCACTGAAGCTTTCTTT. Translation: CASSPRSAGGTEAFF.

The chain uses TRBV10-1 and TRBJ2-2; 10 bases are a match to TRBD2. The germline V gene encodes CDR1 WNHNN and CDR2 SYGVQD (reference sequence). V lost 4 bases, J lost 5 bases, and 4 bases stayed unmatched. CDR3 length: 15 amino acids. CDR3 protein: CASSASGSGTGELFF. The DNA for the CDR3 is TGCGCCAGCAGTGCTAGCGGGAGTGGGACCGGGGAGCTGTTTTTT.